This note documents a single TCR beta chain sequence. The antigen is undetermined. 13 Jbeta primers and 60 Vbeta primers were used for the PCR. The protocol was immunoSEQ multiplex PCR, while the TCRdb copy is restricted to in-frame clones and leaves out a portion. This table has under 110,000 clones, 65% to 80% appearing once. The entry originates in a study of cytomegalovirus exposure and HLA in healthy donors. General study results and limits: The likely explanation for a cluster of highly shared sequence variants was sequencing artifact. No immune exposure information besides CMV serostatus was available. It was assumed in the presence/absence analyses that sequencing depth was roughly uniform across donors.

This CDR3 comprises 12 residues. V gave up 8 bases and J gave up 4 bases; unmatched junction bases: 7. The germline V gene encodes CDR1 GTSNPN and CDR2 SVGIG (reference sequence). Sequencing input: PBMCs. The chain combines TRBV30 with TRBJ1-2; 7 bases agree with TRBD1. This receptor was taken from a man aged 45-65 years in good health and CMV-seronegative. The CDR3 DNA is TGTGCCCATTCCCAGGGGGGCTATGGCTACACCTTC. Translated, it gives CAHSQGGYGYTF.